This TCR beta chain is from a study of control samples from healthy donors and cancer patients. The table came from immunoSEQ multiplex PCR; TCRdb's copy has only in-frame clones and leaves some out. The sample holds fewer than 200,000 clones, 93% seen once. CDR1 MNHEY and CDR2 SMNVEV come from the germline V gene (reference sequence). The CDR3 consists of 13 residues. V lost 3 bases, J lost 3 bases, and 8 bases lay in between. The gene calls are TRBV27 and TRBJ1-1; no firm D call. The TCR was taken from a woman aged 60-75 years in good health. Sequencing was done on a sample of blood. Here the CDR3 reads CASSFKRDTEAFF. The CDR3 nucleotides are TGTGCCAGCAGTTTCAAGAGGGACACTGAAGCTTTCTTT.